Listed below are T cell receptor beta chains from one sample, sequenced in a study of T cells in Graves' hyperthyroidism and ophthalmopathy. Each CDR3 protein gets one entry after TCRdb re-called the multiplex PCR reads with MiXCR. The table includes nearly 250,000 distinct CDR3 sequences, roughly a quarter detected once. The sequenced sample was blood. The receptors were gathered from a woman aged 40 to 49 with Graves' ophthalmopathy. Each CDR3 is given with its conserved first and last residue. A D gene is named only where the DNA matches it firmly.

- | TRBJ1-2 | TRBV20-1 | CSARDRGDGYTF
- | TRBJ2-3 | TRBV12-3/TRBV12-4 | CASSPTSRTRGGPTQYF
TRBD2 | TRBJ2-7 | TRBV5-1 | CASSSGRAPIAGAYEQYF
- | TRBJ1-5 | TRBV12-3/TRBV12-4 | CASSLRQYNQPQHF
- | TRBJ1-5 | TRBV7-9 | CASNLGTYQPQHF
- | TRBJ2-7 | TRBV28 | CASSLSGHLYEQYF
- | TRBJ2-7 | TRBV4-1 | CASSQVKKIDEQSF
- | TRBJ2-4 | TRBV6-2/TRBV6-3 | CASTRWAKNIQYF
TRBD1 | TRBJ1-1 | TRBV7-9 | CASSRGTANTEAFF
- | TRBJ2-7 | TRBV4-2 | CASSPHGAPYEQYF
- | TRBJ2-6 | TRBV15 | CATSRERASGANVLTF
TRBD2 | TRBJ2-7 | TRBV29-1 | CSVILASGSSYEQYF
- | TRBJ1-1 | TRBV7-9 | CASSFLNTEAFF
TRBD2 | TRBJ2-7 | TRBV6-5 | CASSSTGLAGHEQYF
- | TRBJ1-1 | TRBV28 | CASRMGYTEAFF
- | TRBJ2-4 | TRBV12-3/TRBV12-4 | CASSFSGGHIQYF
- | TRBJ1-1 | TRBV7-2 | CASSLRGGAENTEAFF
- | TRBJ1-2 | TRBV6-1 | CASSSSGGGTYGYTF
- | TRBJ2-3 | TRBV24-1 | CATSDPGFFGTDTQYF
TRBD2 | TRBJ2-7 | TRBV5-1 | CASSLARRTSGSSYEQYF
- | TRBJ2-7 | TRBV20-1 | CSAPGQPTGEQYF
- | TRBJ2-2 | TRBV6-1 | CASRGGWSGELFF
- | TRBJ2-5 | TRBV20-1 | CSAGAGVGETQYF
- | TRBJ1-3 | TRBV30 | CAWSVGSAGNTIYF
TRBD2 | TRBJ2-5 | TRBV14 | CASSQDRLAGRDF
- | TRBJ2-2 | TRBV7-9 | CASSSTRQSTGELFF
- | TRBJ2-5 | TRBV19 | CASSGYPGETQYF
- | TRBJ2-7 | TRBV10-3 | CAISGKGEVSYEQYF
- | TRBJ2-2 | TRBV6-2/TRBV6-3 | CASSYGAGSNTGELFF
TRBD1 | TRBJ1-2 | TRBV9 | CASSVEGGGYTF
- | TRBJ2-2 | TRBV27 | CASSSGGRSTGELFF
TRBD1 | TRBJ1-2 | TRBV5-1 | CASSPGTAKDGYTF
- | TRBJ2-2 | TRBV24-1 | CATSEEGRDTGELFF
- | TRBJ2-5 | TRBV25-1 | CASSDWGLQETQYF
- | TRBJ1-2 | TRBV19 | CASSIHGRANYGYTF
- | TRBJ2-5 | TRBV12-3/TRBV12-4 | CASSYTGRWETQYF
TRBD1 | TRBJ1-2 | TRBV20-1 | CSARDARSDRGYGYTF